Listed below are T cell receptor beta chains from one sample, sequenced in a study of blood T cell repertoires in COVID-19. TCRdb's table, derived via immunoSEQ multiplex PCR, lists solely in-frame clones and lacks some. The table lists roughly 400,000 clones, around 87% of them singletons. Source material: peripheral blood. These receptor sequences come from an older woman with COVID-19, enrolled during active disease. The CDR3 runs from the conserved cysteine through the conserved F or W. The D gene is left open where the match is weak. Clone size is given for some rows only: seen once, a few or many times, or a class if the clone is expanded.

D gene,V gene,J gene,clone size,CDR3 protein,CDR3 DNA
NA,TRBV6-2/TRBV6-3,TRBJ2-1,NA,CASSSGTPSSYNEQFF,TGTGCCAGCAGTTCCGGGACACCCTCCTCCTACAATGAGCAGTTCTTC
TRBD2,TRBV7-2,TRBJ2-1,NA,CASSLGLAGGQKQFF,TGTGCCAGCAGCTTAGGACTAGCGGGGGGGCAAAAGCAGTTCTTC
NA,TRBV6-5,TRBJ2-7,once,CASSYGGGAFYEQYF,TGTGCCAGCAGTTACGGTGGAGGGGCCTTCTACGAGCAGTACTTC
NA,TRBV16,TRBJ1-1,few,CASSYNRVSQYTEAFF,TGTGCCAGCAGCTACAACAGGGTATCACAGTACACTGAAGCTTTCTTT
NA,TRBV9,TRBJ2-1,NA,CASSVGIASYNEQFF,TGTGCCAGCAGCGTAGGAATAGCGAGCTACAATGAGCAGTTCTTC
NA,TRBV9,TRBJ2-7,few,CASSVAAGSRPGLDEQYF,TGTGCCAGCAGCGTAGCCGCGGGGTCTAGGCCGGGATTGGACGAGCAGTACTTC
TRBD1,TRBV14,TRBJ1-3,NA,CASSQTAGTGGGNTIYF,TGTGCCAGCAGCCAGACCGCCGGGACAGGGGGAGGAAACACCATATATTTT
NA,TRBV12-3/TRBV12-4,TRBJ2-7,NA,CASSRNGQGEQYF,TGTGCCAGCAGCCGGAATGGTCAGGGAGAGCAGTACTTC
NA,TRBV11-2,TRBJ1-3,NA,CASSLGLPGNTIYF,TGTGCCAGCAGCTTAGGCCTACCTGGAAACACCATATATTTT
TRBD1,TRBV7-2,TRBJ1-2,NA,CASRPGDRGSGYGYTF,TGTGCCAGCAGACCAGGGGACAGGGGGTCGGGCTATGGCTACACCTTC
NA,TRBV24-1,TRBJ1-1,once,CATSPWGGTEAFF,TGTGCCACCTCTCCGTGGGGAGGTACTGAAGCTTTCTTT
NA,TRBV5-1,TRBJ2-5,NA,CASSFSETQYF,TGCGCCAGCAGCTTTTCGGAGACCCAGTACTTC
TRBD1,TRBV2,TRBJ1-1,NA,CASSVDRVNRGTEAFF,TGTGCCAGCAGTGTCGACAGGGTGAACAGGGGCACTGAAGCTTTCTTT
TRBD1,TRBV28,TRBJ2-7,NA,CASSTRQGALDEQYF,TGTGCCAGCAGTACCCGACAGGGGGCTCTTGACGAGCAGTACTTC
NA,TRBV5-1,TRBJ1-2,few,CASSFLTSNYGYTF,TGCGCCAGCAGCTTTTTAACAAGTAACTATGGCTACACCTTC
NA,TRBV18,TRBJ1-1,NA,CASSPRGPEAFF,TGTGCCAGCTCACCACGGGGCCCTGAAGCTTTCTTT
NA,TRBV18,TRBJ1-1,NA,CASSPQSAGRVVTEAFF,TGTGCCAGCTCACCACAATCGGCAGGCCGAGTGGTCACTGAAGCTTTCTTT
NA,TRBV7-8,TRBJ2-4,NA,CASSVFEIAKNIQYF,TGTGCCAGCAGTGTATTCGAGATAGCCAAAAACATTCAGTACTTC
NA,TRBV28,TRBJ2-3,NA,CASSPVSARPSTQYF,TGTGCCAGCAGCCCCGTTAGCGCCCGCCCCAGTACGCAGTATTTT
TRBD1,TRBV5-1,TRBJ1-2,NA,CASSTGQGYYGYTF,TGCGCCAGCAGCACGGGACAGGGATACTATGGCTACACCTTC
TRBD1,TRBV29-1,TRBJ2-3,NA,CSVESQGADTQYF,TGCAGCGTTGAATCGCAGGGGGCAGATACGCAGTATTTT
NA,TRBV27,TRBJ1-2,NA,CASSLVGANYGYTF,TGTGCCAGCAGTTTAGTGGGAGCTAACTATGGCTACACCTTC
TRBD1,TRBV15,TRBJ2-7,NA,CATSRGDRAYEQYF,TGTGCCACCAGCAGAGGGGACAGGGCCTACGAGCAGTACTTC
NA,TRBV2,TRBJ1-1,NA,CASSPGQLNTEAFF,TGTGCCAGCAGTCCAGGACAGCTGAACACTGAAGCTTTCTTT
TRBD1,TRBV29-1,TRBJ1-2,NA,CSVSGQGYYGYTF,TGCAGCGTGTCGGGACAGGGCTACTATGGCTACACCTTC
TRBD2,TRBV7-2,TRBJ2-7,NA,CASSFGGGRSYEQYF,TGTGCCAGCAGCTTTGGCGGGGGGCGCTCCTACGAGCAGTACTTC
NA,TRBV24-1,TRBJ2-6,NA,CATQGDGANVLTF,TGTGCCACCCAGGGCGACGGGGCCAACGTCCTGACTTTC
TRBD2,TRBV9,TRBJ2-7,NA,CASSPRTSFYEQYF,TGTGCCAGCAGCCCGCGGACTAGCTTCTACGAGCAGTACTTC
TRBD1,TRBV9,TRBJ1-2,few,CASSSQTGPYGYTF,TGTGCCAGCAGCTCTCAGACAGGGCCCTATGGCTACACCTTC
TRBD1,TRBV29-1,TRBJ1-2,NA,CSAGTGTYGYTF,TGCAGCGCGGGGACAGGGACCTATGGCTACACCTTC
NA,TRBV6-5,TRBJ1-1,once,CAIGRPGFGAFF,TGTGCCATCGGGCGACCGGGATTTGGAGCTTTCTTT
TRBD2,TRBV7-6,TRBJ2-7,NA,CASSASSAGGPYEQYF,TGTGCCAGCAGCGCCTCGTCAGCGGGGGGACCCTACGAGCAGTACTTC
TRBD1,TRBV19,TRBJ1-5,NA,CASTFQGAKRLQPQHF,TGTGCCAGTACCTTCCAGGGGGCGAAGAGGTTGCAGCCCCAGCATTTT
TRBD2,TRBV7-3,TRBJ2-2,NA,CASSPIGTSELFF,TGTGCCAGCAGCCCAATAGGGACTAGCGAGCTGTTTTTT
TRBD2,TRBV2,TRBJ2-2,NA,CASNIAGGLTGELFF,TGTGCCAGCAATATAGCGGGGGGACTCACCGGGGAGCTGTTTTTT
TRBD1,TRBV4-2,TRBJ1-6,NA,CASSQDDRGNSPLHF,TGTGCCAGCAGCCAAGACGACAGGGGGAATTCACCCCTCCACTTT
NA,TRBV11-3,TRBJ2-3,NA,CASSATSTDTQYF,TGTGCCAGCAGCGCAACAAGCACAGATACGCAGTATTTT
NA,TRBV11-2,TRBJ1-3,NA,CASSSVLVRTVSGNTIYF,TGTGCCAGCAGCTCTGTCCTGGTCCGGACAGTCTCTGGAAACACCATATATTTT
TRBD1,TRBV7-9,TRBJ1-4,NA,CASIRYGATGDEKLFF,TGTGCCAGCATCCGTTACGGGGCGACAGGGGATGAAAAACTGTTTTTT
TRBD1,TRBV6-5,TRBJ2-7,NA,CASRGTGGPTYEQYF,TGTGCCAGCAGGGGTACAGGGGGGCCCACCTACGAGCAGTACTTC
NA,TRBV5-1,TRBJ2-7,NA,CASSLEGRHEQYF,TGCGCCAGCAGCTTGGAGGGGCGTCACGAGCAGTACTTC
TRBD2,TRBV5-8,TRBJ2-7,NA,CASSLAVSGGRSF,TGTGCCAGCAGCTTGGCCGTGAGCGGGGGGCGAAGCTTC
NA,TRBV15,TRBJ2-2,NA,CATSSQNTGELFF,TGTGCCACCAGCAGTCAGAACACCGGGGAGCTGTTTTTT
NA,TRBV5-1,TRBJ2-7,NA,CASSPGLDPHEQYF,TGCGCCAGCAGCCCGGGATTAGACCCCCACGAGCAGTACTTC
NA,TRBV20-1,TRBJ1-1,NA,CSASLGHSEAFF,TGCAGTGCTAGTTTGGGGCATTCTGAAGCTTTCTTT
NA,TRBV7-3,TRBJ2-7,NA,CASSLTPGSGEQYF,TGTGCCAGCAGCTTAACGCCGGGTTCGGGTGAGCAGTACTTC
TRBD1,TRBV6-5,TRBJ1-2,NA,CASSYGGQYLYGYTF,TGTGCCAGCAGTTACGGGGGACAGTACTTATATGGCTACACCTTC
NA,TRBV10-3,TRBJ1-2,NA,CAISESTGTSYGYTF,TGTGCCATCAGTGAGTCAACAGGGACATCCTATGGCTACACCTTC
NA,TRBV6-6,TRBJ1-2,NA,CASSGTTIISNYGYTF,TGTGCCAGCAGTGGGACAACTATCATTTCTAACTATGGCTACACCTTC